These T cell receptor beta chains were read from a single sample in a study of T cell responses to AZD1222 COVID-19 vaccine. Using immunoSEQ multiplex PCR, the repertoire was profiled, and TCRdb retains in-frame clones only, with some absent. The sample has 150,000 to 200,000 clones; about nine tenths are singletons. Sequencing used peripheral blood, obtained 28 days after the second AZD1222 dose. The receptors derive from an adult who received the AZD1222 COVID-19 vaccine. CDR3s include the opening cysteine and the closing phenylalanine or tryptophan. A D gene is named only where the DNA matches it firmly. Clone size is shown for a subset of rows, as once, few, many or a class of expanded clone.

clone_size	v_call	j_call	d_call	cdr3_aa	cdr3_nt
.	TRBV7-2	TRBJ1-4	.	CASSRSPFATNEKLFF	TGTGCCAGCAGCCGCTCGCCTTTCGCGACTAATGAAAAACTGTTTTTT
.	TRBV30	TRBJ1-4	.	CAWSGKATNEKLFF	TGTGCCTGGAGTGGGAAGGCAACTAATGAAAAACTGTTTTTT
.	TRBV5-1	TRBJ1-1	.	CASSFNPGSATEAFF	TGCGCCAGCAGCTTCAACCCTGGCTCCGCTACTGAAGCTTTCTTT
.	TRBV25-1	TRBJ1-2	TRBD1	CASKGTGGGYTF	TGTGCCAGCAAGGGGACAGGGGGCGGCTACACCTTC
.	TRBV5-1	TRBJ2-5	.	CASSLILRETQYF	TGCGCCAGCAGCTTGATATTACGAGAGACCCAGTACTTC
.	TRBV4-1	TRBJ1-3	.	CASSQDPGRDIPGNTIYF	TGCGCCAGCAGCCAAGATCCAGGTCGGGACATACCTGGAAACACCATATATTTT
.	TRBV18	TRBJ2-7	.	CASSPPTGVEQYF	TGTGCCAGCTCACCACCTACCGGGGTCGAGCAGTACTTC
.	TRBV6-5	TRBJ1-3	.	CASRQSSGNTIYF	TGTGCCAGCCGACAAAGCTCTGGAAACACCATATATTTT
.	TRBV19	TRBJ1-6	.	CASRINRMGASYNSPLHF	TGTGCCAGTAGAATAAACCGGATGGGGGCGTCCTATAATTCACCCCTCCACTTT
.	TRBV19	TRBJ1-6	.	CASNPGLEFSPLHF	TGTGCCAGTAACCCGGGGCTGGAGTTTTCACCCCTCCACTTT
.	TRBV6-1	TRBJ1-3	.	CASSEASISGNTIYF	TGTGCCAGCAGTGAAGCGTCCATCTCTGGAAACACCATATATTTT
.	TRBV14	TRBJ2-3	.	CASSQEAGWGTDTQYF	TGTGCCAGCAGCCAGGAGGCAGGTTGGGGCACAGATACGCAGTATTTT
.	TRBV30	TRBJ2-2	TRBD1	CAWSTRTGPPGELFF	TGTGCCTGGAGTACAAGGACAGGGCCCCCCGGGGAGCTGTTTTTT
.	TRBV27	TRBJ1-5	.	CASSLIPLFQPQHF	TGTGCCAGCAGTTTAATCCCCTTATTTCAGCCCCAGCATTTT
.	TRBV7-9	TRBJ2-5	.	CASSSPKGAQYF	TGTGCCAGCAGCTCCCCCAAGGGGGCCCAGTACTTC
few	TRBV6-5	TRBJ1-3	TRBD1	CASNSRDRLNTIYF	TGTGCCAGCAACTCCCGGGACAGATTAAACACCATATATTTT
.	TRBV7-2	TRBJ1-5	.	CASSQGPRNQPQHF	TGTGCCAGCAGCCAGGGACCGCGGAATCAGCCCCAGCATTTT
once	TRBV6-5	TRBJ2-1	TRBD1	CASSYSGQKVNEQFF	TGTGCCAGCAGTTACTCGGGACAGAAAGTCAATGAGCAGTTCTTC
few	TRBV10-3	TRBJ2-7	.	CAISEQPGLGGTYEQYF	TGTGCCATCAGTGAGCAACCGGGACTGGGCGGAACCTACGAGCAGTACTTC
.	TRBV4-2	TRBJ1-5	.	CASSPKDSNQPQHF	TGTGCCAGCAGCCCGAAGGACAGCAATCAGCCCCAGCATTTT
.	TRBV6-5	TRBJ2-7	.	CASSQGTPYEQYF	TGTGCCAGCAGTCAGGGGACACCCTACGAGCAGTACTTC
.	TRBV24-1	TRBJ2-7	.	CATSDPGTTTYEQYF	TGTGCCACCAGTGACCCCGGGACAACGACCTACGAGCAGTACTTC
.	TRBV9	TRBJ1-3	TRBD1	CASSGDRTFSGNTIYF	TGTGCCAGCAGCGGGGACAGGACCTTCTCTGGAAACACCATATATTTT
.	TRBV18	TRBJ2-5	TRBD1	CASSPNRGRGETQYF	TGTGCCAGCTCACCAAACAGGGGGCGAGGGGAGACCCAGTACTTC
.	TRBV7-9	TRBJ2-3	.	CASSLAGQSKGADTQYF	TGTGCCAGCAGCTTAGCGGGGCAGTCAAAGGGGGCAGATACGCAGTATTTT
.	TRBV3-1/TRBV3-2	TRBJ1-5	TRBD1	CASSPFGTGDQPQHF	TGTGCCAGCAGCCCATTCGGGACAGGTGATCAGCCCCAGCATTTT